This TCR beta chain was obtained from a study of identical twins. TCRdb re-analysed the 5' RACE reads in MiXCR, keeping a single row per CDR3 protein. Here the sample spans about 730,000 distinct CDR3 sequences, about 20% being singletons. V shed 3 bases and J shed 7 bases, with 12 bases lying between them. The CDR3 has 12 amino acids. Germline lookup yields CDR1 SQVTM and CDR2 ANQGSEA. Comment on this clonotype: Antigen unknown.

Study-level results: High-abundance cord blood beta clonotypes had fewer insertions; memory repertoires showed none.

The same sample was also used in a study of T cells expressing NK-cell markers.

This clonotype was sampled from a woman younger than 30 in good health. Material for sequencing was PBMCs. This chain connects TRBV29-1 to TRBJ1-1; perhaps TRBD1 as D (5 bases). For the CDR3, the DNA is TGCAGCGTTGACCAGGGATCGGGTGAAGCTTTCTTT. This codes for CSVDQGSGEAFF.